This T cell receptor beta chain is from a study of shared clonotypes between healthy human individuals. Only in-frame clones appear in the TCRdb table, and some are missing; sequencing was by immunoSEQ multiplex PCR. The data contain approximately 2.5 million clones, under 95% of them seen just once; the ten biggest clones take up 0.35% to 0.45%. With 1 base clipped from V and 8 bases from J, the junction kept 0 bases outside the gene matches. CDR3 length: 14 amino acids. Germline V lookup: CDR1 MNHEY, CDR2 SMNVEV (reference sequence). The sample taken for sequencing was naive CD4+ T cells from PBMCs. Specified subset: CD45RA+ positively selected. V and J are TRBV27 and TRBJ1-4; 11 bases are shared with TRBD1. The origin of this receptor is a man between 18 and 35 years old in good health. Some clones in this sample may be carry-over from other donors' samples. The CDR3 DNA follows: TGTGCCAGCAGTTTATGGACAGGGGGCGAAAAACTGTTTTTT. Amino acids: CASSLWTGGEKLFF. The whole variable domain, remainder taken from reference TRBV27 and TRBJ1-4, is EAQVTQNPRYLITVTGKKLTVTCSQNMNHEYMSWYRQDPGLGLRQIYYSMNVEVTDKGDVPEGYKVSRKEKRNFPLILESPSPNQTSLYFCASSLWTGGEKLFFGSGTQLSVL.